Detailed here is one T cell receptor beta chain. With 5 bases clipped from V and 7 bases from J, the junction kept 11 bases outside the gene matches. Germline V CDR1 and CDR2: SGHAT, FQNNGV. CDR3 length equals 14 residues. This entry belongs to a study of blood T cells in healthy people across ages. Primed by a sample-barcoded 5' primer and a J-beta primer mix, a second PCR proceeded for about 6 to 12 cycles. From the 5' RACE reads, TCRdb called clonotypes with MiXCR, one entry per CDR3 protein. The sample includes some 800,000 distinct CDR3 sequences, just under 25% of them seen just once. This sample was shared with a second study, whose subject was T cells of mothers and their children. That investigation notes: Sample barcodes and 2-4 random nucleotides were added by the M1S primer of the second PCR. Slightly higher overlap, not significant, was seen in related mother-child pairs than in unrelated pairs. The authors detected no persistent microchimeric T cell clones.

J is TRBJ2-7 and V is TRBV11-2; 7 nucleotides match TRBD1. This receptor was taken from a boy aged 5-17 years in good health. Sequencing used blood. The CDR3 DNA follows: TGTGCCAGCAGCCGCAGGGACAGCTCCGGGGAGCAGTACTTC. As protein: CASSRRDSSGEQYF.